The present T cell receptor (beta chain) was sequenced within a study of human versus mouse CDR3 diversity and MHC coevolution. Some clones are missing from TCRdb's copy, which holds only in-frame ones; the method was immunoSEQ multiplex PCR. In the table there are tens of thousands of clones, 85% to 95% of which are singletons. On this clone: The sample holds other DNA sequences that translate to the same CDR3.

With 3 bases removed from V and 4 bases from J, the gap between germline ends came to 9 bases. This CDR3 has 13 amino acids. Per the germline V gene, CDR1 is MNHNS and CDR2 is SASEGT. V gene TRBV6-1 combines with J gene TRBJ1-2, with unresolved D. The sequence came from a person aged 25 to 69 in good health. Sequenced sample: naive CD4+ T cells from blood. Sample subset: CD45RO-negative CD62L-positive naive CD4 T cells. The CDR3 DNA follows: TGTGCCAGCAGTGATCGTGGACTCTATGGCTACACCTTC. As protein: CASSDRGLYGYTF.